This TCR beta chain was sequenced during a study of cytomegalovirus exposure and HLA in healthy donors. Overall study: Of all 400 or so donors who were genotyped, 80% to 85% belonged to the Caucasian-associated ancestry cluster. Study-wide results and caveats: Across HLA loci, a later analysis found differing TCR association rates, with DRB1 most and HLA-C fewest.

The CDR3 contains 14 residues. Germline V CDR1 and CDR2: LGHNA, YSLEER. Losses at the gene ends were 3 bases for V and 12 bases for J; bases not matched to a gene: 11. About this clone itself: The target antigen is unknown.

Primers included in the PCR were 60 Vbeta and 13 Jbeta primers. Sequenced by immunoSEQ multiplex PCR; TCRdb stores in-frame clones only, minus some. The repertoire holds around 160,000 clones, with about 77% as singletons. Sequencing was done on a sample of PBMCs. The rearrangement uses TRBV4-3 and TRBJ2-1; the match to TRBD2 covers 7 bases. This sequence was found in a woman aged 40 to 49 in good health and CMV-seropositive. Here the CDR3 reads CASSQGGGGGGQFF. The CDR3 bases are TGCGCCAGCAGCCAGGGAGGAGGCGGCGGGGGGCAGTTCTTC.